Listed here are 12 T cell receptor beta chains from one sample, sequenced in a study of shared clonotypes between healthy human individuals (dated by TCRdb to 2019 to 2021). CD8 naive samples consisted of CD45RO-negative cells that were positively selected for CCR7, yielding a CD45RA+CCR7+ population without TemRA cells. Library creation used the immunoSEQ multiplex PCR assay. Not all clones reach the TCRdb copy of this immuneACCESS table, which keeps in-frame sequences only. Checked studies attribute under half of the gap to unresolved V genes and leave the rest unexplained. The sample table holds roughly 550,000 clones, of which around 95% were seen once. The ten largest clonotypes hold roughly 0.1% of the sample. The sequencing input was naive CD8+ T cells sorted from blood. The cell subset or site label of this sample denotes: CD45RA+CCR7+. The receptor source for this set is a woman younger than 45 in good health.

This rearrangement joins TRBV4-2 to TRBJ2-7; possible D gene TRBD2, 6 bases. Trimming left V 5 bases short and J 3 bases short, with 20 bases between. Germline lookup yields CDR1 LGHNA and CDR2 YNFKEQ. The CDR3 consists of 16 residues. DNA of the CDR3: TGTGCCAGCAGCATAGGGGTCGTAGCGGAAGACTACGAGCAGTACTTC. Amino acids: CASSIGVVAEDYEQYF.

This clone was seen once. The chain is built from TRBV27 and TRBJ2-3, with a tentative D call TRBD1 (6 bases). Trimming shortened V by 4 bases and J by 4 bases, and 9 bases separated the two germline ends. Germline-derived CDR1 and CDR2 are MNHEY and SMNVEV (reference sequence). The CDR3 contains 13 residues. In DNA form, the CDR3 reads TGTGCCAGCAGTTCAGGGGTTCCAGATACGCAGTATTTT. Translation: CASSSGVPDTQYF.

V and J are TRBV5-4 and TRBJ2-1; 10 nucleotides line up with TRBD2. Trimming took 3 bases from V and 6 from J; bases not matched to a gene: 6. Germline-derived CDR1 and CDR2 are SGHNT and YYREEE (reference sequence). The CDR3 is 15 residues long. CDR3 bases: TGTGCCAGCAGCTACGGACTAGCGGAATCCAATGAGCAGTTCTTC. Encoded protein: CASSYGLAESNEQFF.

The chain uses TRBV25-1 and TRBJ2-7; TRBD1 agrees at 8 bases. The V segment lost 1 base and the J segment 2 bases; nucleotides outside the gene matches: 1. The CDR3 sequence is 14 residues long. Per germline, CDR1 MGHDK and CDR2 SYGVNS. The CDR3 reads CASSEWDRTYEQYF. Here the CDR3 DNA reads TGTGCCAGCAGTGAATGGGACAGGACCTACGAGCAGTACTTC.

The chain combines TRBV7-9 with TRBJ2-5; 7 bases map to TRBD1. Trimming cost V 5 bases and J 3 bases; bases outside gene matches: 9. The CDR3 is 15 residues long. Germline V CDR1 and CDR2: SEHNR, FQNEAQ (reference sequence). CDR3 protein: CASSPRTGPKETQYF. CDR3 DNA: TGTGCCAGCAGCCCAAGGACAGGTCCGAAAGAGACCCAGTACTTC.

The genes are TRBV7-3 and TRBJ1-2, with D perhaps matching TRBD1 (5 bases). The V gene's germline CDR1 is SGHTA and CDR2 FQGTGA. V was cut by 2 bases and J by 2 bases, with 15 bases left in between. The CDR3 consists of 16 residues. Written as DNA, the CDR3 is TGTGCCAGCAGCTTACAGGGTGGGGCGACAAACTATGGCTACACCTTC. Protein: CASSLQGGATNYGYTF.

This chain connects TRBV9 to TRBJ2-1, with D unclear. Germline V gene sequence: CDR1 SGDLS, CDR2 YYNGEE. This CDR3 has 15 residues. Trimming pared 0 bases from V and 3 bases from J, leaving 10 bases between. The CDR3 loop is CASSVGASLYNEQFF. The CDR3 DNA sequence: TGTGCCAGCAGCGTAGGAGCGTCCCTCTACAATGAGCAGTTCTTC.

On this clone: Other DNA sequences within the sample encode an identical CDR3. The chain carries TRBV29-1 and TRBJ2-1; D gene uncertain. V lost 6 bases, J lost 6 bases, and 6 bases lay in between. This CDR3 is 10 amino acids long. The germline CDR1 and CDR2 sequences are SQVTM and ANQGSEA. CDR3 loop: CSVDLNEQFF. CDR3 nucleotides: TGCAGCGTAGATCTCAATGAGCAGTTCTTC.

The gene calls are TRBV5-4 and TRBJ2-7, with TRBD1 matching over 8 bases. The CDR3 spans 14 residues. The V gene's germline CDR1 is SGHNT and CDR2 YYREEE (reference sequence). J gave up 3 bases and V 4 bases, and 6 bases lay outside the gene matches. CDR3: CASSQGQGIYEQYF. CDR3 coding DNA: TGTGCCAGCAGCCAAGGACAGGGTATCTACGAGCAGTACTTC.

DNA for the CDR3: TGTGCCAGCGATTCCCGTCCGGGACTTGGGATGGCAGATACGCAGTATTTT. Its protein product is CASDSRPGLGMADTQYF. V is TRBV5-6 and J is TRBJ2-3; tentative D call: TRBD2 (6 bases). Germline assignment: CDR1 SGHDT and CDR2 YYEEEE. The CDR3 contains 17 residues. V was cut by 7 bases and J by 4 bases, with 25 bases left in between.

The chain joins TRBV10-1 to TRBJ2-1, with 8 bases that match TRBD2. The CDR3 has 14 amino acids. The V gene end was trimmed by 8 bases and the J gene end by 8 bases; junction bases not matched to a gene: 11. Germline V lookup: CDR1 WNHNN, CDR2 SYGVQD (reference sequence). The CDR3 coding sequence is TGCGCCAGCTCCCCTGCGGGGGGCTGGGATGAGCAGTTCTTC. This encodes CASSPAGGWDEQFF.

The chain uses TRBV2 and TRBJ1-5, with D tentatively TRBD1 (5 bases). The CDR3 sequence is 16 residues long. V lost 1 base and J lost 4, with 14 bases in between. The germline V gene has CDR1 SNHLY and CDR2 FYNNEI. The CDR3 here is CASSEGGGALNQPQHF. As DNA, the CDR3 is TGTGCCAGCAGTGAAGGGGGCGGAGCTTTAAATCAGCCCCAGCATTTT.